The 27 T cell receptor beta chains below all came from one sample that was sequenced in a study of blood T cell repertoires in COVID-19. Clones were sequenced by immunoSEQ multiplex PCR, and TCRdb holds only the in-frame ones, with some missing. In the table there are about 150,000 clones, roughly 89% of which are singletons. Sequencing input: PBMCs or T cells enriched from blood (not recorded which). All receptors come from a man aged 45-65 years who had recovered from COVID-19.

This clone was seen just once. The chain joins TRBV7-9 to TRBJ1-5; a weak D match, TRBD1 (5 bases). Trimming stripped 4 bases from V and 0 bases from J, with 16 bases between. The length of the CDR3 is 17 residues. The germline gives CDR1 SEHNR, CDR2 FQNEAQ (reference sequence). The CDR3 nucleotides read TGTGCCAGCAGCTCATCTGGGGGGTGGGATAGCAATCAGCCCCAGCATTTT. Translating it yields CASSSSGGWDSNQPQHF. Using reference TRBV7-9 and TRBJ1-5 for the parts outside the CDR3, the full variable domain is DTGVSQNPRHKITKRGQNVTFRCDPISEHNRLYWYRQTLGQGPEFLTYFQNEAQLEKSRLLSDRFSAERPKGSFSTLEIQRTEQGDSAMYLCASSSSGGWDSNQPQHFGDGTRLSIL.

This rearrangement joins TRBV5-4 to TRBJ2-5, with 8 bases matching TRBD1. Germline assignment: CDR1 SGHNT and CDR2 YYREEE (reference sequence). The CDR3 contains 13 residues. The junction had 1 base not matched to a gene; V was cut back by 2 bases and J by 4 bases. CDR3 loop: CASSFRGRETQYF. The CDR3, as DNA: TGTGCCAGCAGCTTCAGGGGGCGAGAGACCCAGTACTTC.

The V and J genes are TRBV4-3 and TRBJ2-1; 14 bases are shared with TRBD2. Germline V lookup: CDR1 LGHNA, CDR2 YSLEER. The CDR3 contains 15 residues. Trimming cost V 6 bases and J 7 bases; bases outside gene matches: 5. CDR3 loop: CASSYGLAGGNEQFF. For the CDR3, the DNA is TGCGCCAGCAGTTACGGACTAGCGGGGGGTAATGAGCAGTTCTTC.

The V and J genes are TRBV30 and TRBJ1-1, with no clear D. The CDR3 runs to 18 residues. Trimming took off 0 bases at V and 1 base at J, with 21 bases between the two ends. CDR1 is GTSNPN, CDR2 SVGIG, per germline (reference sequence). The DNA of the CDR3 is TGTGCCTGGAGTGTACCCGGTGCAGCTGAGGGTCAGAACACTGAAGCTTTCTTT. This codes for CAWSVPGAAEGQNTEAFF.

V is TRBV2 and J is TRBJ2-5, with TRBD2 matching over 9 bases. Trimming at V came to 4 bases and at J to 3 bases, leaving 3 bases not matched to a gene. CDR1 and CDR2 from the germline V gene are SNHLY and FYNNEI. This CDR3 region has 14 residues. CDR3 DNA: TGTGCCAGCAGTGGGGCTAGCGGGGAAGAGACCCAGTACTTC. Translating it yields CASSGASGEETQYF.

V and J are TRBV15 and TRBJ2-1, with TRBD2 matching 9 bases. The CDR3 covers 18 residues. With V trimmed by 2 bases and J by 0 bases, 8 bases remained unmatched. Germline-derived CDR1 and CDR2 are LNHNV and YYDKDF (reference sequence). The CDR3 is CATSRNPSGGSSYNEQFF. The CDR3 DNA follows: TGTGCCACCAGCAGAAACCCAAGCGGGGGGAGCTCCTACAATGAGCAGTTCTTC. The whole variable domain, filled in from reference TRBV15 and TRBJ2-1, reads DAMVIQNPRYQVTQFGKPVTLSCSQTLNHNVMYWYQQKSSQAPKLLFHYYDKDFNNEADTPDNFQSRRPNTSFCFLDIRSPGLGDTAMYLCATSRNPSGGSSYNEQFFGPGTRLTVL.

The chain links TRBV7-9 to TRBJ1-6; D not certain. Trimming removed 5 bases at V and 5 bases at J, with 4 bases between. This CDR3 contains 12 residues. The V gene's germline CDR1 is SEHNR and CDR2 FQNEAQ (reference sequence). The CDR3 region is CASSPDNSPLHF. CDR3 coding DNA: TGTGCCAGCAGCCCCGATAATTCACCCCTCCACTTT.

This clone was counted at least ten times. Other DNA sequences within the sample encode an identical CDR3. The chain recombines TRBV5-1 with TRBJ2-1; 8 nucleotides match TRBD2. Germline V gene data show CDR1 as SGHRS and CDR2 as YFSETQ. Trimming cost V 1 base and J 4 bases; bases outside gene matches: 1. The CDR3 has 14 residues. The CDR3 here is CASSLSGGYNEQFF. For the CDR3, the DNA is TGCGCCAGCAGCTTGAGCGGGGGATACAATGAGCAGTTCTTC.

The V call is TRBV3-1 (or the pseudogene TRBV3-2), the J call TRBJ2-2; D unresolved. With 1 base removed from V and 6 bases from J, the gap between germline ends came to 3 bases. The CDR3 runs to 12 residues. Germline-derived CDR1 and CDR2 are LGHDT and YNNKEL (reference sequence). This CDR3 is CASSQGPGELFF. CDR3 in DNA: TGTGCCAGCAGCCAAGGGCCCGGGGAGCTGTTTTTT.

The V and J genes are TRBV7-9 and TRBJ2-1, with D tentatively TRBD2 (6 bases). Trimming took off 5 bases at V and 0 bases at J, with 14 bases between the two ends. The CDR3 totals 16 residues. Germline CDR1 reads SEHNR; CDR2 reads FQNEAQ (reference sequence). The CDR3 loop is CASSPNYGGSYNEQFF. The DNA for the CDR3 is TGTGCCAGCAGCCCGAACTACGGGGGCTCCTACAATGAGCAGTTCTTC.

The chain employs TRBV4-3 and TRBJ2-1, with 8 positions matching TRBD2. The CDR3 contains 13 residues. The ends lost 3 bases at V and 12 bases at J; junction bases unmatched: 7. CDR1 is LGHNA, CDR2 YSLEER, per germline. The CDR3: CASSQRGARSQFF. The CDR3 DNA is TGCGCCAGCAGCCAGCGGGGGGCTCGATCGCAGTTCTTC.

The chain couples TRBV4-2 to TRBJ1-6; a weak D match, TRBD1 (5 bases). CDR1 and CDR2 from the germline V gene are LGHNA and YNFKEQ. Trimming removed 2 bases from V and 11 bases from J, with 16 bases in between. The CDR3 spans 15 residues. The DNA of the CDR3 is TGTGCCAGCAGCCAATCGACCGGCACAGGTACACCCCTCCACTTT. Its translation: CASSQSTGTGTPLHF.

V usage is TRBV7-9 and J usage is TRBJ1-1; 10 nucleotides align to TRBD1. V trimming: 8 bases; J trimming: 0 bases; junction bases outside the gene matches: 6. This CDR3 is built from 15 residues. Germline lookup yields CDR1 SEHNR and CDR2 FQNEAQ (reference sequence). The DNA for the CDR3 is TGTGCCAGCCTAGACAGGGGGCGCGTGAACACTGAAGCTTTCTTT. Its translation is CASLDRGRVNTEAFF. Looking up the rest from reference TRBV7-9 and TRBJ1-1 gives the full variable domain: DTGVSQNPRHKITKRGQNVTFRCDPISEHNRLYWYRQTLGQGPEFLTYFQNEAQLEKSRLLSDRFSAERPKGSFSTLEIQRTEQGDSAMYLCASLDRGRVNTEAFFGQGTRLTVV.

The V gene is TRBV28, the J gene TRBJ1-1; 7 bases line up with TRBD1. From germline, CDR1 is MDHEN and CDR2 SYDVKM. This CDR3 is 13 amino acids long. The junction had 7 bases not matched to a gene; V was cut back by 1 base and J by 11 bases. CDR3 coding DNA: TGTGCCAGCAGTTTATCGGACAGGCTGTTCGCTTTCTTT. This gives the protein CASSLSDRLFAFF. The whole variable domain, filled in from reference TRBV28 and TRBJ1-1, reads DVKVTQSSRYLVKRTGEKVFLECVQDMDHENMFWYRQDPGLGLRLIYFSYDVKMKEKGDIPEGYSVSREKKERFSLILESASTNQTSMYLCASSLSDRLFAFFGQGTRLTVV.

This chain joins TRBV18 and TRBJ2-1; 12 bases agree with TRBD2. The ends lost 3 bases at V and 5 bases at J; junction bases unmatched: 5. This CDR3 region has 16 residues. Germline V gene sequence: CDR1 KGHSH, CDR2 LQKENI. CDR3 in DNA: TGTGCCAGCTCACCTAGACTAGCGGGGGAAAACAATGAGCAGTTCTTC. Protein: CASSPRLAGENNEQFF.

The chain couples TRBV19 to TRBJ2-5; D is possibly TRBD1 (6 bases). Germline CDR1 reads LNHDA; CDR2 reads SQIVND (reference sequence). V lost 1 base, J lost 4 bases, and 13 bases lay in between. The CDR3 runs to 15 residues. CDR3 coding DNA: TGTGCCAGTAGTATAGGGCAGGGGCAGGGAGAGACCCAGTACTTC. Protein sequence: CASSIGQGQGETQYF.

This clone was seen just once. The chain couples TRBV11-1 to TRBJ2-1; TRBD1 aligns across 8 bases. The junction had 9 bases not matched to a gene; V was cut back by 5 bases and J by 9 bases. The CDR3 covers 14 residues. CDR1 SGHAT and CDR2 FQDESV come from the germline V gene (reference sequence). CDR3 sequence: CASSAQQGVGEQFF. The DNA for the CDR3 is TGTGCCAGCAGCGCCCAACAGGGGGTGGGTGAGCAGTTCTTC.

The chain couples TRBV3-1 (or the pseudogene TRBV3-2) to TRBJ1-1, with TRBD1 matching 12 bases. With V trimmed by 0 bases and J by 4 bases, 6 bases remained unmatched. The CDR3 sequence is 17 residues long. Germline-derived CDR1 and CDR2 are LGHDT and YNNKEL (reference sequence). This chain's CDR3 is CASSQDPWDRGLTEAFF. DNA for the CDR3: TGTGCCAGCAGCCAAGATCCCTGGGACAGGGGGCTCACTGAAGCTTTCTTT.

This chain joins TRBV29-1 and TRBJ2-1; D might be TRBD2 (6 bases). CDR3 length equals 12 residues. Trimming shortened V by 6 bases and J by 9 bases, and 15 bases separated the two germline ends. Germline V gives CDR1 SQVTM, CDR2 ANQGSEA. For the CDR3, the DNA is TGCAGCGTGGAGGCCTGGCGGGGTGAGCAGTTCTTC. It is translated as CSVEAWRGEQFF.

CDR3 loop: CASSPMNSPLHF. The CDR3 region has the DNA TGTGCCAGCAGTCCCATGAATTCACCCCTCCACTTT. The genes are TRBV12-3 or TRBV12-4 and TRBJ1-6, with D unresolved. V was clipped by 5 bases and J by 7 bases, with 6 bases between them. The CDR3 length is 12 residues.

This clone occurred a few times. The chain couples TRBV15 to TRBJ1-2; weak D call: TRBD1 (5 bases). V was cut by 3 bases and J by 4 bases, with 12 bases left in between. Germline CDR1 reads LNHNV; CDR2 reads YYDKDF (reference sequence). The CDR3 loop spans 14 amino acids. This chain's CDR3 is CATSRGTQAYGYTF. Here the CDR3 DNA reads TGTGCCACCAGCAGGGGGACTCAGGCCTATGGCTACACCTTC.

V gene TRBV5-1 combines with J gene TRBJ2-1, with 7 bases fitting TRBD1. The junction had 3 bases not matched to a gene; V was cut back by 0 bases and J by 9 bases. The CDR3 spans 13 residues. Germline V CDR1 and CDR2: SGHRS, YFSETQ. The CDR3 loop reads CASSLEGAAEQFF. The CDR3 coding sequence is TGCGCCAGCAGCTTGGAGGGGGCTGCTGAGCAGTTCTTC.

V and J are TRBV11-2 and TRBJ2-3; 13 nucleotides line up with TRBD2. Germline values: CDR1 SGHAT, CDR2 FQNNGV. Germline trimming cut 6 bases from V and 2 bases from J; bases unmatched to any gene: 5. This CDR3 is built from 16 residues. CDR3 region: CASSRLAGGSTDTQYF. The CDR3 region has the DNA TGTGCCAGCAGTCGACTAGCGGGAGGTTCCACAGATACGCAGTATTTT.

This clone has just a few counts. In DNA form, the CDR3 reads TGTGCCAGCAGCCTCGACAGGGTTTCTGAAGCTTTCTTT. It translates to CASSLDRVSEAFF. The V gene is TRBV6-5, the J gene TRBJ1-1; 7 nucleotides agree with TRBD1. Trimming cost V 6 bases and J 6 bases; bases outside gene matches: 7. The CDR3 is 13 amino acids. The V gene's germline CDR1 is MNHEY and CDR2 SVGAGI.

The gene calls are TRBV3-1 (or the pseudogene TRBV3-2) and TRBJ2-1, with TRBD2 matching over 12 bases. This CDR3 region has 17 residues. The germline V gene has CDR1 LGHDT and CDR2 YNNKEL (reference sequence). V gave up 4 bases and J gave up 7 bases; unmatched junction bases: 11. CDR3 region: CASSPQGTSGPLNEQFF. CDR3 DNA sequence: TGTGCCAGCAGCCCTCAAGGGACTAGCGGGCCGCTGAATGAGCAGTTCTTC.

J is TRBJ1-2 and V is TRBV7-3, with D possibly being TRBD1 (6 bases). From germline, CDR1 is SGHTA and CDR2 FQGTGA. This CDR3 is 15 amino acids long. V was trimmed by 4 bases and J by 8 bases, leaving 20 bases between them. The CDR3 loop reads CASSYTGNQDRGYTF. DNA for the CDR3: TGTGCCAGCAGCTATACAGGGAACCAGGATCGGGGCTACACCTTC.

This clone was seen only a few times. The chain combines TRBV28 with TRBJ2-1; 7 nucleotides line up with TRBD2. V gave up 5 bases and J gave up 4 bases; unmatched junction bases: 8. Germline V gene lookup returns CDR1 MDHEN and CDR2 SYDVKM. This CDR3 region has 15 residues. The CDR3 spells CASSPTSEKYNEQFF. Written as DNA, the CDR3 is TGTGCCAGCAGTCCTACTAGCGAGAAATACAATGAGCAGTTCTTC.